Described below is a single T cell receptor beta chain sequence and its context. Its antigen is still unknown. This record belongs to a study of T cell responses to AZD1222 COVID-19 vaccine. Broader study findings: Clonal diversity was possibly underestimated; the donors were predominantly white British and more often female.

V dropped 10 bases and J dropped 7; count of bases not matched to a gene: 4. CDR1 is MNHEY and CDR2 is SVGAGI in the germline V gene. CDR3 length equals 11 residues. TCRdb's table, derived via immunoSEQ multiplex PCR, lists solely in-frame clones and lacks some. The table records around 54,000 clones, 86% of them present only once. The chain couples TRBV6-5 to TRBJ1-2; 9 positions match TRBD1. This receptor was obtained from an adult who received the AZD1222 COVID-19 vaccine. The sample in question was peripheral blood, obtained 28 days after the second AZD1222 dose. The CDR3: CATTGGVGYTF. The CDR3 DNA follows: TGTGCCACTACAGGGGGCGTTGGCTACACCTTC.